This paragraph reports one T cell receptor (beta chain). This sample was included in a study of cytomegalovirus exposure and HLA in healthy donors. The CDR3 spans 14 residues. CDR1 is SNHLY, CDR2 FYNNEI, per germline. V was cut by 5 bases and J by 4 bases, with 14 bases left in between. Sequenced by immunoSEQ multiplex PCR; TCRdb stores in-frame clones only, minus some. The sample lists some 240,000 clones; around 88% were seen once. What was sequenced was PBMCs. The sequence was collected from a woman between 25 and 40 years old in good health and CMV-seropositive. The chain recombines TRBV2 with TRBJ2-5; weak D call: TRBD2 (5 bases). The CDR3 region has the DNA TGTGCCAGCAGTCGTTCGGGGTCCCCAGAGACCCAGTACTTC. Residues: CASSRSGSPETQYF. The whole variable domain, remainder taken from reference TRBV2 and TRBJ2-5, is EPEVTQTPSHQVTQMGQEVILRCVPISNHLYFYWYRQILGQKVEFLVSFYNNEISEKSEIFDDQFSVERPDGSNFTLKIRSTKLEDSAMYFCASSRSGSPETQYFGPGTRLLVL.